This entry features one TCR beta chain sequence. The data were obtained in a study of T cell responses to AZD1222 COVID-19 vaccine. The data were produced by immunoSEQ multiplex PCR, yet TCRdb's version contains in-frame clones alone and is incomplete. The sample is made up of about 140,000 clones, and the top ten hold around 2.4% of it. With 1 base removed from V and 0 bases from J, the gap between germline ends came to 13 bases. This CDR3 spans 17 amino acids. Per the germline V gene, CDR1 is KGHSH and CDR2 is LQKENI. Sequenced material: peripheral blood. The receptor's source is an adult in good health. The chain couples TRBV18 to TRBJ1-3, with no clear D. The CDR3 nucleotides read TGTGCCAGCTCACCACAACGAGAAACCGACTCTGGAAACACCATATATTTT. Its translation is CASSPQRETDSGNTIYF.